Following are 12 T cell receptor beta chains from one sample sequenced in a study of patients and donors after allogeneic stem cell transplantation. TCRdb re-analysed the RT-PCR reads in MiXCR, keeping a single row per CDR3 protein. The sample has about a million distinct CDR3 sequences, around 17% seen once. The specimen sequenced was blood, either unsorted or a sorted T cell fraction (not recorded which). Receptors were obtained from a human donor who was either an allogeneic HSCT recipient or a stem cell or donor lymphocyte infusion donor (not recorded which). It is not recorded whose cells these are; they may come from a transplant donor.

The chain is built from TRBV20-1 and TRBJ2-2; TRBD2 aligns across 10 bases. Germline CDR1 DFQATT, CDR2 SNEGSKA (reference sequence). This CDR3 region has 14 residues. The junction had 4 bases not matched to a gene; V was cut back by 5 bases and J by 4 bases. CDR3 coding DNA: TGCAGTGCTCAGCGGGAGGGCCTCACCGGGGAGCTGTTTTTT. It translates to CSAQREGLTGELFF.

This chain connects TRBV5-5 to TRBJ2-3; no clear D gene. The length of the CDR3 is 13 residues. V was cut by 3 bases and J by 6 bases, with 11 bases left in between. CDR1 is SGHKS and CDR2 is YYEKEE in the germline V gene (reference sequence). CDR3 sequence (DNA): TGTGCCAGCAGCTCCTCCGCCCTGGATACGCAGTATTTT. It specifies CASSSSALDTQYF.

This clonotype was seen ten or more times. The CDR3 reads CSASPFYRDRGTYEQYF. CDR3 bases: TGCAGTGCTTCGCCCTTTTACCGGGACAGGGGGACCTACGAGCAGTACTTC. The chain couples TRBV20-1 to TRBJ2-7; 11 bases are shared with TRBD1. V shed 5 bases, J shed 2 bases, and the junction held 14 bases outside the gene matches. Germline CDR1 DFQATT, CDR2 SNEGSKA (reference sequence). CDR3 length: 17 residues.

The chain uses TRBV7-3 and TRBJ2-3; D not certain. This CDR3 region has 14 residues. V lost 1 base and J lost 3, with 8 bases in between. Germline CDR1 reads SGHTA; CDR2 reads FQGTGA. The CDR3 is CASSLILATDTQYF. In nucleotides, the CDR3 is TGTGCCAGCAGCTTAATCTTAGCTACAGATACGCAGTATTTT.

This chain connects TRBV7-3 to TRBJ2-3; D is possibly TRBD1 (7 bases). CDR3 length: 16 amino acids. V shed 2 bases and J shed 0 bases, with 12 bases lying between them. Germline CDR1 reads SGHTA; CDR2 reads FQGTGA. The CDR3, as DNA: TGTGCCAGCAGCTTAGTCCCAGGGGGGAGCACAGATACGCAGTATTTT. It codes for CASSLVPGGSTDTQYF. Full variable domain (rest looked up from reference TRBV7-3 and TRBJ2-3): GAGVSQTPSNKVTEKGKYVELRCDPISGHTALYWYRQSLGQGPEFLIYFQGTGAADDSGLPNDRFFAVRPEGSVSTLKIQRTERGDSAVYLCASSLVPGGSTDTQYFGPGTRLTVL.

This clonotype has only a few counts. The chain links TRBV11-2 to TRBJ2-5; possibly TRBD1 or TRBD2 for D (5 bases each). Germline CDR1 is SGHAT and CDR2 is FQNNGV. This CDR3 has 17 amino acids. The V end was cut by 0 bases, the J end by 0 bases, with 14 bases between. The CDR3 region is CASSLDRGRMYQETQYF. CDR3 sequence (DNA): TGTGCCAGCAGCTTAGATCGGGGCAGGATGTACCAAGAGACCCAGTACTTC.

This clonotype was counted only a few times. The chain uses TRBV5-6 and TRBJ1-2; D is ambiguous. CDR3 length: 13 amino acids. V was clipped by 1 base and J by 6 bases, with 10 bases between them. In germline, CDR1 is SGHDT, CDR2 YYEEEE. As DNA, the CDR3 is TGTGCCAGCAGCTTGTTACGTATCGATGGCTACACCTTC. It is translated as CASSLLRIDGYTF.

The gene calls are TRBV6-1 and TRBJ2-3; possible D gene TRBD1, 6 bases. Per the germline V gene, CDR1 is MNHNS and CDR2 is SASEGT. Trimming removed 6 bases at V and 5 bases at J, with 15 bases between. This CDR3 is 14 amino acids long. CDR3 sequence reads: CASRLHKGVDTQYF. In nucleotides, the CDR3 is TGTGCCAGCAGGCTTCATAAGGGGGTAGATACGCAGTATTTT.

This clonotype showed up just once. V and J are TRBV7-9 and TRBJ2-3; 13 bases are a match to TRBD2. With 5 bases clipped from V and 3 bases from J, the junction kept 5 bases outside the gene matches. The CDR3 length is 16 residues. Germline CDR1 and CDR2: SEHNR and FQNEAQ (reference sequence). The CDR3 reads CASSPGTSGKTDTQYF. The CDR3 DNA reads TGTGCCAGCAGCCCCGGGACTAGCGGGAAAACAGATACGCAGTATTTT.

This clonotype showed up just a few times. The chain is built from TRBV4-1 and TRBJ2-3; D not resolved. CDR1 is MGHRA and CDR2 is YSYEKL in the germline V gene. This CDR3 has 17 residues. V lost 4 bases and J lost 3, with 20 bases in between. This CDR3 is CASSRAFGVMATDTQYF. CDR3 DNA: TGCGCCAGCAGCCGGGCCTTTGGGGTTATGGCAACAGATACGCAGTATTTT.

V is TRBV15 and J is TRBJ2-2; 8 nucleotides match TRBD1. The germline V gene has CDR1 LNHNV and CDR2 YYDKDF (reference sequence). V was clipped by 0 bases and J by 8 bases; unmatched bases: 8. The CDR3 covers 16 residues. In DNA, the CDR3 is TGTGCCACCAGCAGAGATCTGGCCAGGGGGCGAGGGGAGCTGTTTTTT. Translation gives CATSRDLARGRGELFF.

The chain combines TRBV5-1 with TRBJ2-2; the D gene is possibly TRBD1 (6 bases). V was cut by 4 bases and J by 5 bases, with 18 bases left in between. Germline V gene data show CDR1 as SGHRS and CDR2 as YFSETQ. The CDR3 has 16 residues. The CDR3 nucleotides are TGCGCCAGCAGCGGAAGGGGTACAGGGAAGACCGGGGAGCTGTTTTTT. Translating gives CASSGRGTGKTGELFF. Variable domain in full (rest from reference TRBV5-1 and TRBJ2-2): KAGVTQTPRYLIKTRGQQVTLSCSPISGHRSVSWYQQTPGQGLQFLFEYFSETQRNKGNFPGRFSGRQFSNSRSEMNVSTLELGDSALYLCASSGRGTGKTGELFFGEGSRLTVL.